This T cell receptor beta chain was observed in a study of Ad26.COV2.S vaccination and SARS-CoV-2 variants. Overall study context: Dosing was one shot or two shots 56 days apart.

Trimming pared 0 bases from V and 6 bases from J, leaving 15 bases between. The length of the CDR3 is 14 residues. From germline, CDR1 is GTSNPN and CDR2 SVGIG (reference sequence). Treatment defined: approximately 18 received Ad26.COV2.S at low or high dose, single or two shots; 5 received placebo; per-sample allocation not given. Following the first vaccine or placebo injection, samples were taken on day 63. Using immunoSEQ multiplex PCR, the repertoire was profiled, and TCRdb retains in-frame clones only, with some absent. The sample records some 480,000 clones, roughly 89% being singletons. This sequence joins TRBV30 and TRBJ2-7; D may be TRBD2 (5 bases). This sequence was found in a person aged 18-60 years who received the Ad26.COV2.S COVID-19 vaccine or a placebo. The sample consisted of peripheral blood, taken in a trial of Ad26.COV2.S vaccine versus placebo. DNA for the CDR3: TGTGCCTGGAGTGTACTACAGAGGGTAGGCGAGCAGTACTTC. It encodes CAWSVLQRVGEQYF. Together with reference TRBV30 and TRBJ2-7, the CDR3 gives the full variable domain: SQTIHQWPATLVQPVGSPLSLECTVEGTSNPNLYWYRQAAGRGLQLLFYSVGIGQISSEVPQNLSASRPQDRQFILSSKKLLLSDSGFYLCAWSVLQRVGEQYFGPGTRLTVT.